The rows below give T cell receptor beta chains drawn from one sample of a study of blood T cell repertoires in COVID-19. TCRdb's table, derived via immunoSEQ multiplex PCR, lists solely in-frame clones and lacks some. The data contain about 81,000 clones, about 89% of them singletons. Specimen: PBMCs or T cells enriched from blood (not recorded which). The receptors derive from a woman in her forties or fifties with acute COVID-19. Each CDR3 is given with its conserved first and last residue. A D gene is named only where the DNA matches it firmly. Rows give clone size only sometimes, using once, few, many, or a class for an expanded clone.

NA	TRBV12-3/TRBV12-4	TRBJ2-5	NA	CASLAWAEETQYF	TGTGCCAGCCTGGCTTGGGCAGAAGAGACCCAGTACTTC
TRBD2	TRBV24-1	TRBJ2-2	NA	CATSDPGLGNTGELFF	TGTGCCACCAGTGACCCGGGACTAGGGAACACCGGGGAGCTGTTTTTT
TRBD1	TRBV7-9	TRBJ2-5	NA	CASSPRPGQGAPRETQYF	TGTGCCAGCAGCCCACGACCGGGACAGGGGGCCCCCCGAGAGACCCAGTACTTC
TRBD1	TRBV24-1	TRBJ2-1	NA	CATSDTGTGGFF	TGTGCCACCAGTGATACTGGGACAGGGGGGTTCTTC
TRBD1	TRBV6-5	TRBJ1-2	NA	CASKTGQGFYGYTF	TGTGCCAGCAAGACGGGACAGGGCTTCTATGGCTACACCTTC
TRBD1	TRBV2	TRBJ1-5	NA	CASMGTGNQPQHF	TGTGCCAGCATGGGGACAGGGAATCAGCCCCAGCATTTT
TRBD2	TRBV5-4	TRBJ2-7	NA	CASSFSIAGGANEQYF	TGTGCCAGCAGCTTCAGTATAGCGGGAGGGGCCAACGAGCAGTACTTC
NA	TRBV30	TRBJ1-1	few	CAWSVTANTEAFF	TGTGCCTGGAGTGTCACAGCGAACACTGAAGCTTTCTTT
NA	TRBV5-8	TRBJ1-4	NA	CASNPWGGEKLFF	TGTGCCAGCAACCCCTGGGGAGGGGAAAAACTGTTTTTT
TRBD2	TRBV24-1	TRBJ2-3	NA	CATSDPGLAGKGTDTQYF	TGTGCCACCAGTGATCCCGGACTAGCGGGAAAGGGCACAGATACGCAGTATTTT
NA	TRBV6-5	TRBJ2-7	NA	CASSYSGRGHEQYF	TGTGCCAGCAGTTACTCGGGCAGGGGCCACGAGCAGTACTTC
TRBD2	TRBV7-9	TRBJ2-3	NA	CASSLGAGGSTDTQYF	TGTGCCAGCAGCTTAGGAGCGGGAGGGAGCACAGATACGCAGTATTTT
NA	TRBV4-1	TRBJ2-1	NA	CASSQGSYNEQFF	TGCGCCAGCAGCCAAGGCAGCTACAATGAGCAGTTCTTC
TRBD1	TRBV30	TRBJ1-2	NA	CAWRGTGTNYGYTF	TGTGCCTGGAGAGGGACAGGGACCAACTATGGCTACACCTTC
NA	TRBV28	TRBJ2-3	NA	CASRDPQNTQYF	TGTGCCAGCAGAGATCCCCAGAATACGCAGTATTTT
TRBD1	TRBV7-9	TRBJ1-1	NA	CASSLQGAKTEAFF	TGTGCCAGCAGCTTACAGGGGGCGAAGACTGAAGCTTTCTTT
TRBD2	TRBV5-1	TRBJ2-1	NA	CASSLSGRTDEQFF	TGCGCCAGCAGCTTGAGCGGGAGAACTGATGAGCAGTTCTTC
TRBD2	TRBV7-8	TRBJ2-2	NA	CASSFGTSGSVGGELFF	TGTGCCAGCAGCTTTGGGACTAGCGGGAGTGTGGGCGGGGAGCTGTTTTTT
NA	TRBV11-3	TRBJ1-1	NA	CASRRARAEAFF	TGTGCCAGCCGAAGGGCGAGGGCTGAAGCTTTCTTT
NA	TRBV20-1	TRBJ1-1	NA	CSASPPTGNTEAFF	TGCAGTGCTAGTCCCCCGACAGGGAACACTGAAGCTTTCTTT
TRBD2	TRBV12-5	TRBJ2-3	NA	CASGLGASGTGTDTQYF	TGTGCTAGTGGCCTAGGGGCTAGCGGTACAGGCACAGATACGCAGTATTTT
NA	TRBV27	TRBJ1-1	NA	CASSWSGNTEAFF	TGTGCCAGCAGCTGGTCCGGTAACACTGAAGCTTTCTTT
NA	TRBV18	TRBJ2-6	NA	CASSPLQNSGANVLTF	TGTGCCAGCTCACCACTGCAGAACTCTGGGGCCAACGTCCTGACTTTC
NA	TRBV7-9	TRBJ1-2	few	CASSPGSRYGYTF	TGTGCCAGCAGCCCAGGGTCCCGCTATGGCTACACCTTC
TRBD1	TRBV6-4	TRBJ1-1	NA	CASNTNRGQGKAFF	TGTGCCAGCAATACCAACAGGGGGCAGGGAAAAGCTTTCTTT
TRBD2	TRBV6-4	TRBJ2-2	NA	CARGLAEYTGELFF	TGTGCCAGGGGACTAGCGGAGTACACCGGGGAGCTGTTTTTT
NA	TRBV5-5	TRBJ1-1	NA	CASSLWPAGIGTEAFF	TGTGCCAGCAGCTTATGGCCGGCAGGGATTGGCACTGAAGCTTTCTTT
TRBD1	TRBV7-2	TRBJ2-5	NA	CASSSARGRETQYF	TGTGCCAGCAGCTCTGCTAGGGGGCGGGAGACCCAGTACTTC
TRBD1	TRBV5-4	TRBJ1-1	NA	CASSVTGYVEAFF	TGTGCCAGCAGCGTGACAGGGTATGTTGAAGCTTTCTTT
TRBD2	TRBV14	TRBJ2-3	NA	CASSQGPGLADTDTQYF	TGTGCCAGCAGCCAGGGACCGGGACTAGCGGATACAGATACGCAGTATTTT
NA	TRBV5-6	TRBJ2-7	NA	CASSLVPRTVNEQYF	TGTGCCAGCAGCTTGGTTCCCCGGACAGTCAACGAGCAGTACTTC
TRBD2	TRBV2	TRBJ2-2	NA	CASSEGQSGRARSGELFF	TGTGCCAGCAGTGAAGGGCAGAGCGGGAGGGCCCGTTCCGGGGAGCTGTTTTTT
TRBD2	TRBV5-1	TRBJ2-7	NA	CASFSGRANEQYF	TGCGCCAGCTTTAGCGGGAGGGCCAACGAGCAGTACTTC
NA	TRBV19	TRBJ1-3	NA	CASIPPPPRRGNTIYF	TGTGCCAGTATCCCGCCACCACCGCGGCGAGGAAACACCATATATTTT
NA	TRBV27	TRBJ1-2	once	CASSSDSRGNYGYTF	TGTGCCAGCAGTTCGGACTCCCGAGGGAACTATGGCTACACCTTC
NA	TRBV2	TRBJ1-4	NA	CASSQAVGEKLFF	TGTGCCAGCAGTCAGGCCGTGGGTGAAAAACTGTTTTTT
TRBD1	TRBV18	TRBJ2-1	NA	CASSHRDRGLNEQFF	TGTGCCAGCTCACACCGGGACAGGGGGCTCAATGAGCAGTTCTTC
NA	TRBV12-5	TRBJ2-2	NA	CASAPLEGDNTGELFF	TGTGCTAGTGCCCCCCTAGAGGGTGATAACACCGGGGAGCTGTTTTTT
NA	TRBV29-1	TRBJ1-4	once	CSVGGRAEGEKLFF	TGCAGCGTGGGGGGGCGGGCGGAAGGTGAAAAACTGTTTTTT
NA	TRBV7-9	TRBJ1-1	once	CASSPPLNTEAFF	TGTGCCAGCAGCCCTCCCTTGAACACTGAAGCTTTCTTT
NA	TRBV18	TRBJ2-3	few	CASSPEDSPTDTQYF	TGTGCCAGCTCACCAGAGGACAGCCCCACAGATACGCAGTATTTT
NA	TRBV27	TRBJ2-4	NA	CASSLYLVDTKNIQYF	TGTGCCAGCAGTTTATATCTTGTGGACACAAAAAACATTCAGTACTTC
NA	TRBV7-2	TRBJ1-5	NA	CASSLTGSNQPQHF	TGTGCCAGCAGCTTAACAGGTAGCAATCAGCCCCAGCATTTT
TRBD1	TRBV27	TRBJ1-5	NA	CASSQDRAGGQPQHF	TGTGCCAGCAGCCAAGACAGGGCGGGTGGACAGCCCCAGCATTTT
TRBD1	TRBV4-2	TRBJ1-2	NA	CASSQWTGDGYTF	TGTGCCAGCAGCCAATGGACAGGGGATGGCTACACCTTC
TRBD1	TRBV7-2	TRBJ1-1	NA	CASSGRGTEAFF	TGTGCCAGCAGCGGCAGGGGGACTGAAGCTTTCTTT
NA	TRBV2	TRBJ1-6	NA	CASSPTGTYNSPLHF	TGTGCCAGCAGTCCTACAGGGACCTATAATTCACCCCTCCACTTT
NA	TRBV28	TRBJ1-2	NA	CASSFGGRPNYGYTF	TGTGCCAGCAGTTTCGGGGGTAGGCCTAACTATGGCTACACCTTC
TRBD1	TRBV2	TRBJ1-6	NA	CASSWTGERPPLHF	TGTGCCAGCAGTTGGACAGGGGAGAGACCACCCCTCCACTTT
TRBD2	TRBV3-1/TRBV3-2	TRBJ2-7	NA	CASSQAPLAGGPGGEQYF	TGTGCCAGCAGCCAAGCCCCACTAGCGGGAGGGCCCGGGGGCGAGCAGTACTTC